The clone carrying this T cell receptor (beta chain) occurred once. The antigen remains undetermined. Each patient's relapse followed autologous stem cell transplantation, and brentuximab vedotin exposure varied. The repertoire was sequenced with immunoSEQ multiplex PCR; TCRdb's copy has only in-frame clones and lacks some. The sample holds 80,000 to 100,000 clones; about four fifths are singletons and the top ten take about 15%. This sample is part of a study of PD-1 blockade in classical Hodgkin lymphoma. For the study at large: Patients were given intravenous nivolumab, 3 mg/kg, every 2 weeks. Notes on the study in general: Diversity similar to that of newly diagnosed patients was seen at baseline in complete responders.

The germline V and J ends were trimmed by 4 bases and 5 bases, with 28 bases remaining between them. The CDR3 consists of 19 residues. Germline CDR1 and CDR2: ENHRY and SYGVKD. The source is a human donor with classical Hodgkin lymphoma. Specimen: peripheral blood mononuclear cells (PBMCs), collected before the second cycle of nivolumab. This chain connects TRBV10-3 to TRBJ2-3; D possibly matches TRBD1 or TRBD2 (9 bases each). CDR3 DNA: TGTGCCATCAGTGGGGGACAGGGTCGCCGAGCGGGAGGAAGAGATACGCAGTATTTT. Translating it yields CAISGGQGRRAGGRDTQYF.